A single sample is the source of the 30 T cell receptor beta chains below, sequenced in a study of control samples from healthy donors and cancer patients. The protocol was immunoSEQ multiplex PCR, while the TCRdb copy is restricted to in-frame clones and leaves out a portion. The repertoire includes 130,000 or so clones, around 90% of them detected once, and about 2.3% sits in the top ten. Sequenced sample: blood. The source of these receptors is a man between 40 and 49 years old in good health.

V and J are TRBV30 and TRBJ2-7; unclear D gene. CDR3 length: 15 amino acids. Trimming shortened V by 0 bases and J by 7 bases, and 19 bases separated the two germline ends. Germline V gene data show CDR1 as GTSNPN and CDR2 as SVGIG (reference sequence). CDR3 sequence reads: CAWSVTGYSLREQYF. CDR3 coding DNA: TGTGCCTGGAGTGTAACCGGTTATTCTCTAAGGGAGCAGTACTTC.

The chain employs TRBV9 and TRBJ2-7, with D unresolved. Germline V CDR1 and CDR2: SGDLS, YYNGEE. The CDR3 runs to 13 residues. V dropped 2 bases and J dropped 2 bases, with 8 bases sitting between them. Here the CDR3 DNA reads TGTGCCAGCAGCGTGGACGGAACCTACGAGCAGTACTTC. Translated: CASSVDGTYEQYF. Full variable domain (remainder filled in from reference TRBV9 and TRBJ2-7): DSGVTQTPKHLITATGQRVTLRCSPRSGDLSVYWYQQSLDQGLQFLIQYYNGEERAKGNILERFSAQQFPDLHSELNLSSLELGDSALYFCASSVDGTYEQYFGPGTRLTVT.

The chain combines TRBV9 with TRBJ2-2; D not resolved. This CDR3 has 14 residues. CDR1 and CDR2 from the germline V gene are SGDLS and YYNGEE. V was trimmed by 2 bases and J by 3 bases, leaving 8 bases between them. The CDR3 sequence: CASSVRSYTGELFF. CDR3 sequence (DNA): TGTGCCAGCAGCGTGCGATCGTACACCGGGGAGCTGTTTTTT.

The chain has TRBV6-1 and TRBJ1-6; D is ambiguous. Germline V CDR1 and CDR2: MNHNS, SASEGT. The V gene lost 4 bases and the J gene lost 0 bases, with 13 bases spanning the gap. This CDR3 has 17 residues. The CDR3 region is CASSGTPLGSYNSPLHF. The CDR3 DNA follows: TGTGCCAGCAGTGGGACGCCTTTGGGCTCCTATAATTCACCCCTCCACTTT.

The sample holds a few counts of this clone. The V and J genes are TRBV2 and TRBJ2-1, with D possibly being TRBD1 or TRBD2 (5 bases each). Germline V gene sequence: CDR1 SNHLY, CDR2 FYNNEI. The V gene lost 8 bases and the J gene lost 7 bases, with 12 bases spanning the gap. The CDR3 has 12 residues. This CDR3 is CASGGRGNEQFF. The DNA for the CDR3 is TGTGCCAGCGGGGGACGGGGTAATGAGCAGTTCTTC.

Many counts were recorded for this clone. This sequence joins TRBV14 and TRBJ1-6; possibly TRBD1 for D (6 bases). Germline CDR1 and CDR2: SGHDN and FVKESK. The CDR3 consists of 13 residues. Trimming removed 5 bases from V and 6 bases from J, with 8 bases in between. The chain's CDR3 is CASSGQFNSPLHF. CDR3 nucleotides: TGTGCCAGCAGCGGACAGTTTAATTCACCCCTCCACTTT.

The genes are TRBV27 and TRBJ1-6; 7 bases fit TRBD1. The CDR3 length is 15 residues. The germline gives CDR1 MNHEY, CDR2 SMNVEV (reference sequence). The V segment lost 6 bases and the J segment 1 base; nucleotides outside the gene matches: 3. The CDR3 DNA is TGTGCCAGCAGAACACAGGGGTCCTATAATTCACCCCTCCACTTT. Translated: CASRTQGSYNSPLHF.

The chain employs TRBV7-2 and TRBJ1-5; 8 bases are shared with TRBD1. The CDR3 runs 14 residues. J gave up 6 bases and V 5 bases, and 6 bases lay outside the gene matches. Germline assignment: CDR1 SGHTA and CDR2 FQGNSA. CDR3: CASSLRGLGQPQHF. The DNA of the CDR3 is TGTGCCAGCAGCCTCAGGGGGCTCGGTCAGCCCCAGCATTTT.

This clone was seen just once. The chain carries TRBV2 and TRBJ2-5; TRBD1 aligns across 9 bases. Germline trimming cut 9 bases from V and 2 bases from J; bases unmatched to any gene: 4. In germline, CDR1 is SNHLY, CDR2 FYNNEI. CDR3 length equals 13 residues. The CDR3 bases are TGTGCCAGAAAGGGACAGGGACAAGAGACCCAGTACTTC. It specifies CARKGQGQETQYF.

The chain is built from TRBV9 and TRBJ1-3; D is unresolved. The CDR3 loop spans 13 amino acids. Deletions cut 4 bases from V and 0 bases from J, with 5 bases between. Per the germline V gene, CDR1 is SGDLS and CDR2 is YYNGEE. The CDR3 DNA sequence: TGTGCCAGCAGCACAAACTCTGGAAACACCATATATTTT. Its translation: CASSTNSGNTIYF.

CDR3 in DNA: TGTGCCAGCAGCCTGGGATGGGCCCAAGAGACCCAGTACTTC. As protein: CASSLGWAQETQYF. This chain connects TRBV9 to TRBJ2-5; D unresolved. The germline CDR1 and CDR2 sequences are SGDLS and YYNGEE. The length of the CDR3 is 14 residues. V gave up 4 bases and J gave up 1 base, with 11 bases separating them.

The chain is built from TRBV7-8 and TRBJ1-6, with D possibly being TRBD1 (6 bases). The CDR3 has 17 amino acids. V was clipped by 5 bases and J by 3 bases, with 17 bases between them. The germline V gene encodes CDR1 SGHVS and CDR2 FQNEAQ. The chain's CDR3 is CASSRRGPGDYNSPLHF. CDR3 DNA sequence: TGTGCCAGCAGCCGAAGAGGCCCAGGGGACTATAATTCACCCCTCCACTTT.

The rearrangement joins TRBV18 to TRBJ1-2; no reliable D call. Per the germline V gene, CDR1 is KGHSH and CDR2 is LQKENI. The CDR3 spans 14 residues. V lost 1 base, J lost 3 bases, and 9 bases lay in between. CDR3: CASSPRPEDYGYTF. The CDR3 DNA follows: TGTGCCAGCTCACCACGACCAGAGGACTATGGCTACACCTTC.

The chain recombines TRBV6-6 with TRBJ1-1, with 7 bases matching TRBD1. Germline assignment: CDR1 MNHNY and CDR2 SVGAGI (reference sequence). Trimming removed 5 bases from V and 4 bases from J; junction bases left unmatched: 13. CDR3 length: 16 amino acids. In nucleotides, the CDR3 is TGTGCCAGCAGTCGATCACCGCCACAGGGGAGCACTGAAGCTTTCTTT. Amino acid sequence: CASSRSPPQGSTEAFF.

The chain links TRBV28 to TRBJ1-5; D gene uncertain. V shed 6 bases and J shed 8 bases, with 14 bases lying between them. This CDR3 comprises 13 residues. The germline gives CDR1 MDHEN, CDR2 SYDVKM. The CDR3 here is CASSPPGEKPQHF. In nucleotides, the CDR3 is TGTGCCAGCAGCCCCCCCGGGGAAAAGCCCCAGCATTTT.

V gene TRBV2 combines with J gene TRBJ2-5; D is undetermined. The V end was cut by 10 bases, the J end by 1 base, with 7 bases between. The CDR3 runs to 11 residues. Germline lookup yields CDR1 SNHLY and CDR2 FYNNEI. The DNA for the CDR3 is TGTGCCAAGGAAATCCAAGAGACCCAGTACTTC. It translates to CAKEIQETQYF.

The chain recombines TRBV27 with TRBJ1-5; D possibly corresponds to TRBD1 (5 bases). CDR3 length: 17 residues. Germline values: CDR1 MNHEY, CDR2 SMNVEV (reference sequence). V was trimmed by 8 bases and J by 0 bases, leaving 20 bases between them. The CDR3 nucleotides are TGTGCCAGCCTTTGCCGGGACCGACATTATAGCAATCAGCCCCAGCATTTT. Its translation is CASLCRDRHYSNQPQHF.

The chain recombines TRBV7-9 with TRBJ1-2; 11 bases match TRBD1. CDR1 and CDR2 (germline): SEHNR, FQNEAQ (reference sequence). CDR3 length equals 16 residues. V shed 4 bases, J shed 5 bases, and the junction held 9 bases outside the gene matches. CDR3 protein: CASSSDRGRIRYGYTF. In nucleotides, the CDR3 is TGTGCCAGCAGCTCGGACAGGGGGCGGATTAGGTATGGCTACACCTTC.

The rearrangement links TRBV2 to TRBJ1-2; 7 nucleotides align to TRBD1. The junction had 3 bases not matched to a gene; V was cut back by 6 bases and J by 2 bases. Germline loops: CDR1 SNHLY, CDR2 FYNNEI. The CDR3 runs 13 residues. CDR3 bases: TGTGCCAGCAGCGCACAGGGGAACTATGGCTACACCTTC. Translated, it gives CASSAQGNYGYTF.

There are a few counts of this clone. This chain joins TRBV19 and TRBJ1-5; 8 bases align to TRBD1. Germline V gene sequence: CDR1 LNHDA, CDR2 SQIVND (reference sequence). Losses at the gene ends were 7 bases for V and 5 bases for J; bases not matched to a gene: 10. This CDR3 contains 15 residues. The CDR3 nucleotides are TGTGCCAGTACCCCGGACAGGGAAGTCTATCAGCCCCAGCATTTT. Its protein is CASTPDREVYQPQHF.

This chain connects TRBV5-4 to TRBJ1-2, with D possibly matching TRBD1 (6 bases). Trimming took off 3 bases at V and 7 bases at J, with 7 bases between the two ends. This CDR3 is built from 11 residues. Germline V gene sequence: CDR1 SGHNT, CDR2 YYREEE (reference sequence). In DNA, the CDR3 is TGTGCCAGCAGCTCAGGGGTTGGCTACACCTTC. As protein: CASSSGVGYTF.

The chain couples TRBV28 to TRBJ1-5; D gene uncertain. The CDR3 extends over 16 amino acids. The germline gives CDR1 MDHEN, CDR2 SYDVKM. The V end lost 6 bases, the J end lost 0 bases, and 15 bases lay between the germline ends. CDR3 sequence reads: CASSPVAIGSNQPQHF. The CDR3 DNA reads TGTGCCAGCAGCCCGGTGGCGATCGGTAGCAATCAGCCCCAGCATTTT.

In DNA, the CDR3 is TGTGCCAGCAGCTTGGAAGGACTAGCGGTAGAGACCCAGTACTTC. It translates to CASSLEGLAVETQYF. J is TRBJ2-5 and V is TRBV5-5; TRBD2 matches at 10 bases. The CDR3 runs 15 residues. J lost 4 bases, V lost 0 bases, and 3 bases had no gene match. CDR1 is SGHKS, CDR2 YYEKEE, per germline (reference sequence). The entire variable domain, with the rest obtained from reference TRBV5-5 and TRBJ2-5, is as follows: DAGVTQSPTHLIKTRGQQVTLRCSPISGHKSVSWYQQVLGQGPQFIFQYYEKEERGRGNFPDRFSARQFPNYSSELNVNALLLGDSALYLCASSLEGLAVETQYFGPGTRLLVL.

The genes are TRBV5-4 and TRBJ1-3; D is uncertain. Germline CDR1 reads SGHNT; CDR2 reads YYREEE (reference sequence). V was clipped by 0 bases and J by 0 bases, with 10 bases between them. The CDR3 is made up of 16 amino acids. The DNA for the CDR3 is TGTGCCAGCAGCTTGGCTAGAGGAGGCTCTGGAAACACCATATATTTT. Its protein product is CASSLARGGSGNTIYF.

The chain employs TRBV28 and TRBJ1-5; D may be TRBD1 (5 bases). Deletions cut 6 bases from V and 3 bases from J, with 24 bases between. This CDR3 has 18 amino acids. Germline V lookup: CDR1 MDHEN, CDR2 SYDVKM. The CDR3 protein is CASSPRALGVHNNQPQHF. The CDR3, as DNA: TGTGCCAGCAGCCCCCGCGCATTAGGGGTCCATAACAATCAGCCCCAGCATTTT.

The V call is TRBV7-9, the J call TRBJ1-1; 7 bases fit TRBD1. V was pared by 9 bases and J by 1 base, with 8 bases of the junction left unmatched. The CDR3 spans 14 residues. Germline CDR1 SEHNR, CDR2 FQNEAQ (reference sequence). DNA for the CDR3: TGTGCCAGTCAGGGACAGAGAGCGAACACTGAAGCTTTCTTT. Translation gives CASQGQRANTEAFF.

V is TRBV7-2 and J is TRBJ2-5; either TRBD1 or TRBD2 may supply D (5 bases each). The V end was cut by 1 base, the J end by 1 base, with 13 bases between. CDR3 length: 16 residues. Germline CDR1 reads SGHTA; CDR2 reads FQGNSA. The CDR3 sequence: CASSLVGEPIQETQYF. For the CDR3, the DNA is TGTGCCAGCAGCTTAGTGGGGGAACCGATCCAAGAGACCCAGTACTTC.

The chain joins TRBV12-3 or TRBV12-4 to TRBJ1-1; no clear D. CDR3 length: 13 amino acids. V gave up 5 bases and J gave up 4 bases, with 11 bases separating them. The CDR3 region is CASSPRGSTEAFF. For the CDR3, the DNA is TGTGCCAGCAGTCCACGCGGGAGCACTGAAGCTTTCTTT.

The chain links TRBV28 to TRBJ1-3; tentatively, D is TRBD1 (5 bases). The ends were cut back, 2 bases at V and 4 bases at J, with 12 bases in the middle. The CDR3 totals 15 residues. Germline V gene lookup returns CDR1 MDHEN and CDR2 SYDVKM. The CDR3 spells CASSLVAQGGNTIYF. Written as DNA, the CDR3 is TGTGCCAGCAGTTTAGTTGCGCAGGGAGGAAACACCATATATTTT.

The gene calls are TRBV21-1 and TRBJ2-3; TRBD2 is taken as the D call from the table, unchecked against the DNA. TRBV21-1 is a listed pseudogene. The CDR3 contains 19 residues. As DNA, the CDR3 is TGTGCCAGCAGCAAAAAGCCTAGCGGGGGGGGCGAGGGCACAGATACGCAGTATTTT. It specifies CASSKKPSGGGEGTDTQYF.